A selection of T cell receptor beta chains follows, all from one sample in a study of blood T cell repertoires in COVID-19. Produced via immunoSEQ multiplex PCR; TCRdb's table is partial and in-frame only. The table lists under 200,000 clones, 86% of them singletons. Sequenced: peripheral blood. The origin of the receptors is a man aged 65 to 79 with acute or convalescent COVID-19. Each CDR3 is given with its conserved first and last residue. Each record gives: clone size, J gene, V gene, D gene, CDR3 DNA, CDR3 protein. The D gene is left open where the match is weak. Some rows mark clone size as missing; the rest say once, few, many or name a class of expanded clone.

NA	TRBJ2-5	TRBV5-4	TRBD1	TGTGCCAGCAGCTTGGGGGGACAGGACCAAGAGACCCAGTACTTC	CASSLGGQDQETQYF
NA	TRBJ2-5	TRBV7-3	TRBD1	TGTGCCAGCAGCTTAGTAGGGGGCACGGAGACCCAGTACTTC	CASSLVGGTETQYF
NA	TRBJ2-5	TRBV28	TRBD2	TGTGCCAGCAGGGTAGCGGGAGGTCAAGAGACCCAGTACTTC	CASRVAGGQETQYF
NA	TRBJ2-6	TRBV10-3	NA	TGTGCCATCAGTGACGGTTCTGGGGCCAACGTCCTGACTTTC	CAISDGSGANVLTF
NA	TRBJ1-2	TRBV6-5	TRBD1	TGTGCCAGCAGCCGAGGACAGGTTAACTATGGCTACACCTTC	CASSRGQVNYGYTF
NA	TRBJ2-4	TRBV28	NA	TGTGCCAGCAGCCTCCTGGCAGGGGCGAATCAGTACTTC	CASSLLAGANQYF
once	TRBJ2-7	TRBV7-9	NA	TGTGCCAGCAGCGCGGACTACGAGCAGTACTTC	CASSADYEQYF
NA	TRBJ1-2	TRBV7-2	TRBD1	TGTGCCAGCAGCTTAGGCGGACAGGGAAAATATGGCTACACCTTC	CASSLGGQGKYGYTF
NA	TRBJ2-5	TRBV19	TRBD2	TGTGCCAGTAGTAAGACCGGGACTAGCGAGGAGACCCAGTACTTC	CASSKTGTSEETQYF
few	TRBJ2-1	TRBV6-5	TRBD2	TGTGCCAGCAGTTACGCCCTAGCGGGAGGGGGCAATGAGCAGTTCTTC	CASSYALAGGGNEQFF
NA	TRBJ1-5	TRBV4-2	NA	TGTGCCAGCAGCCAAGAAGGGCAGGGTTTCAATCAGCCCCAGCATTTT	CASSQEGQGFNQPQHF
NA	TRBJ1-1	TRBV12-3/TRBV12-4	NA	TGTGCCAGCACCCGCAGGGAGAACACTGAAGCTTTCTTT	CASTRRENTEAFF
NA	TRBJ2-7	TRBV7-9	NA	TGTGCCATCAAGTCCGGAGGGTCCTACGAGCAGTACTTC	CAIKSGGSYEQYF
NA	TRBJ2-3	TRBV9	NA	TGTGCCAGCAGCAACGGGTCTCCTGGCACAGATACGCAGTATTTT	CASSNGSPGTDTQYF
NA	TRBJ2-1	TRBV3-1/TRBV3-2	NA	TGTGCCAGCAGCCATTATCGGTGGAATGAGCAGTTCTTC	CASSHYRWNEQFF
few	TRBJ2-2	TRBV4-1	NA	TGCGCCAGCAGCCTCCTCCTACAGTCCCCCGGGGAGCTGTTTTTT	CASSLLLQSPGELFF
NA	TRBJ2-3	TRBV5-1	TRBD2	TGCGCCAGCAAAGTGAGCGGGAGTCCAGATACGCAGTATTTT	CASKVSGSPDTQYF
NA	TRBJ2-2	TRBV29-1	TRBD1	TGCAGCGTTAATCGACAGGGTTCAGCCGGGGAGCTGTTTTTT	CSVNRQGSAGELFF
NA	TRBJ1-2	TRBV10-2	NA	TGCGCCAGCGGTGGCAGGGAGGTCTATGGCTACACCTTC	CASGGREVYGYTF
NA	TRBJ1-4	TRBV2	NA	TGTGCCAGCAGGGCCGTGGAGGAAAAACTGTTTTTT	CASRAVEEKLFF
NA	TRBJ2-1	TRBV2	NA	TGTGCCAGCACAATTTGGGGGAGGAATGAGCAGTTCTTC	CASTIWGRNEQFF
NA	TRBJ2-7	TRBV29-1	NA	TGCAGCGTTGAAGAGTTTGGGGGGACGGGGGAGCAGTACTTC	CSVEEFGGTGEQYF
NA	TRBJ1-6	TRBV27	NA	TGTGCCAGCAGTTTAGCACAGAATAATTCACCCCTCCACTTT	CASSLAQNNSPLHF
NA	TRBJ2-7	TRBV19	NA	TGTGCCAGTAGTATAGACAGCGGCTACGAGCAGTACTTC	CASSIDSGYEQYF
NA	TRBJ2-2	TRBV3-1/TRBV3-2	NA	TGTGCCAGCAGCCAAGATCTTGCGGCACTCGGGGAGCTGTTTTTT	CASSQDLAALGELFF
NA	TRBJ2-7	TRBV7-3	TRBD2	TGTGCCAGCGCCCTAGGGGCGGGGGGTTACGAGCAGTACTTC	CASALGAGGYEQYF
once	TRBJ2-1	TRBV7-2	TRBD2	TGTGCCAGCAACATGCCGGGACTATACAATGAGCAGTTCTTC	CASNMPGLYNEQFF
NA	TRBJ1-2	TRBV7-2	NA	TGTGCCAGCAGCCCCTGGACAGAAACAAACTATGGCTACACCTTC	CASSPWTETNYGYTF
NA	TRBJ2-5	TRBV4-1	NA	TGCGCCAGCAGCCCCCAGGCCCGGGAGGAGACCCAGTACTTC	CASSPQAREETQYF
NA	TRBJ2-6	TRBV7-9	NA	TGTGCCAGCAGCCCCGACACCTCTGGGGCCAACGTCCTGACTTTC	CASSPDTSGANVLTF
NA	TRBJ1-2	TRBV18	NA	TGTGCCAGCTCACCAGGTGTGAAGATCGGAGAGAGCGGCTACACCTTC	CASSPGVKIGESGYTF
once	TRBJ2-1	TRBV6-2/TRBV6-3	TRBD1	TGTGCCAGCAGTTACCGAGACAGGGGCCACAATGAGCAGTTCTTC	CASSYRDRGHNEQFF
few	TRBJ2-1	TRBV24-1	TRBD2	TGTGCCACCAGTGATACCGGGACTAGCGGGGGCAATGAGCAGTTCTTC	CATSDTGTSGGNEQFF
NA	TRBJ1-6	TRBV28	TRBD1	TGTGCCAGCAGTTTAGGGGGACAGTCACCCCTCCACTTT	CASSLGGQSPLHF
NA	TRBJ2-6	TRBV18	NA	TGTGCCAGCTCAACCGCGGGGCCCACCAACGTCCTGACTTTC	CASSTAGPTNVLTF
once	TRBJ1-6	TRBV9	NA	TGTGCCAGCAGCGTATTTGGGGCGAGCGATTCACCCCTCCACTTT	CASSVFGASDSPLHF
NA	TRBJ2-7	TRBV9	NA	TGTGCCAGCAGCCTTCATGACAGGGAGGTTAGCGAGCAGTACTTC	CASSLHDREVSEQYF
NA	TRBJ1-4	TRBV9	NA	TGTGCCAGCAGTAGCACCCGGGACTTGGAAAAACTGTTTTTT	CASSSTRDLEKLFF
NA	TRBJ2-4	TRBV13	NA	TGTGCCAGCAGCTCGACAGGAGTTCCCAAAAACATTCAGTACTTC	CASSSTGVPKNIQYF
NA	TRBJ1-4	TRBV19	NA	TGTGCCAGCCTCGGTGAAAAACTGTTTTTT	CASLGEKLFF
NA	TRBJ1-4	TRBV5-1	TRBD1	TGCGCCAGCAGCTTGGAGGGGGCGACAACTAATGAAAAACTGTTTTTT	CASSLEGATTNEKLFF
NA	TRBJ1-1	TRBV18	NA	TGTGCCAGCTCATCTCCGGGACGCAGGGAGGGTGGAGCTTTCTTT	CASSSPGRREGGAFF
NA	TRBJ2-3	TRBV29-1	NA	TGCAGCGTCGCGTCGACCGGGACACTCACCCCAGATACGCAGTATTTT	CSVASTGTLTPDTQYF
NA	TRBJ1-1	TRBV7-3	NA	TGTGCCAGCAGCCTTCAGGCAGGGCGGACTGAAGCTTTCTTT	CASSLQAGRTEAFF
NA	TRBJ2-7	TRBV15	TRBD1	TGTGCCACCAGCCCGACCAAGGACAGGGGTTTTGGAGAGCAGTACTTC	CATSPTKDRGFGEQYF
NA	TRBJ2-3	TRBV4-3	TRBD2	TGCGCCAGCAGCCAGGCGGGACTAGCGGGGGGGCCTGGGGGAGATACGCAGTATTTT	CASSQAGLAGGPGGDTQYF
NA	TRBJ2-1	TRBV27	TRBD2	TGTGCCAGCAGTTTCGAGGGAGGGGACTACAATGAGCAGTTCTTC	CASSFEGGDYNEQFF
NA	TRBJ1-1	TRBV30	NA	TGTGCCTGGAATACAGGAGCTATGAACACTGAAGCTTTCTTT	CAWNTGAMNTEAFF
once	TRBJ2-7	TRBV18	TRBD1	TGTGCCAGCTCACCACCGGGACAGGGGGTTGGGGAGCAGTACTTC	CASSPPGQGVGEQYF
NA	TRBJ1-3	TRBV10-3	NA	TGTGCCATCACGTCAGGGGAAGAGGACACCATATATTTT	CAITSGEEDTIYF
NA	TRBJ1-2	TRBV28	TRBD1	TGTGCCAGCAGTTCGGGACAGGGGAGGTATGGCTACACCTTC	CASSSGQGRYGYTF
NA	TRBJ1-1	TRBV7-3	NA	TGTGCCAGCAGCTTACGCGGGGTAGGGTACACTGAAGCTTTCTTT	CASSLRGVGYTEAFF
once	TRBJ1-2	TRBV6-5	NA	TGTGCCAGCAGTTTTGAAGCGGGCTATGGCTACACCTTC	CASSFEAGYGYTF
NA	TRBJ1-1	TRBV3-1/TRBV3-2	NA	TGTGCCAGCAGCCAGGCTTTTACAAGGAACACTGAAGCTTTCTTT	CASSQAFTRNTEAFF
NA	TRBJ1-5	TRBV18	TRBD1	TGTGCCAGCTCGCCAGGGACAGGGGGGGTCGATCAGCCCCAGCATTTT	CASSPGTGGVDQPQHF